The clone carrying this T cell receptor (beta chain) appeared once. The CDR3 runs to 18 residues. J was trimmed by 3 bases and V by 4 bases; bases with no gene match: 10. Germline CDR1 reads SNHLY; CDR2 reads FYNNEI. Clones were sequenced by immunoSEQ multiplex PCR, and TCRdb holds only the in-frame ones, with some missing. Of 60,000 to 70,000 clones detected, approximately 91% appear once; the ten largest clones hold approximately 1.7%. The entry originates in a study of graft-versus-host responses after intestinal transplantation. Intraepithelial and lamina propria lymphocytes were freed from processed graft tissue.

The genes are TRBV2 and TRBJ2-5; 14 nucleotides match TRBD2. This TCR was recovered from a human patient who received an intestinal transplant, so some T cells may come from the graft donor. This sample comprised ileum tissue, obtained around 350 days after transplant. The DNA for the CDR3 is TGTGCCAGCAGTGTCAGACTAGCGGGGGGGTTTGCTGAAGAGACCCAGTACTTC. It encodes CASSVRLAGGFAEETQYF. Using reference TRBV2 and TRBJ2-5 for the parts outside the CDR3, the full variable domain is EPEVTQTPSHQVTQMGQEVILRCVPISNHLYFYWYRQILGQKVEFLVSFYNNEISEKSEIFDDQFSVERPDGSNFTLKIRSTKLEDSAMYFCASSVRLAGGFAEETQYFGPGTRLLVL.